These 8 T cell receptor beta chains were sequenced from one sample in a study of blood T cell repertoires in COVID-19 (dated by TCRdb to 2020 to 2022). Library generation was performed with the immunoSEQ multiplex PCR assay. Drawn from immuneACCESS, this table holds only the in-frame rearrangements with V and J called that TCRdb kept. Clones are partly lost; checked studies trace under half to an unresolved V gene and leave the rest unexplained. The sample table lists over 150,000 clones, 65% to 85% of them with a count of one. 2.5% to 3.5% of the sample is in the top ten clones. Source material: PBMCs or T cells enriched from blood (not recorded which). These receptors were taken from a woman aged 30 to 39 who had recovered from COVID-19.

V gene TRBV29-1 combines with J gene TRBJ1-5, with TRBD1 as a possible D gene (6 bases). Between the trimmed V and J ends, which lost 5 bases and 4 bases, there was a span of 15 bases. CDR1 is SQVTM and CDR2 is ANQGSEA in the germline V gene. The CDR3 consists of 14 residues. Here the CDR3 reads CSVWETGRNQPQHF. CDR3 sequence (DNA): TGCAGCGTTTGGGAAACAGGGCGGAATCAGCCCCAGCATTTT.

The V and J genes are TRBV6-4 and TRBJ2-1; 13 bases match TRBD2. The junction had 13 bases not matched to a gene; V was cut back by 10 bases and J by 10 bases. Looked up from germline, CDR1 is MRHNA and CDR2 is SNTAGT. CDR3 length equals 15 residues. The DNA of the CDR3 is TGTGCCACGAGCCTAACTAGCGGGGGGGCATGGGAGCAGTTCTTC. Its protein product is CATSLTSGGAWEQFF.

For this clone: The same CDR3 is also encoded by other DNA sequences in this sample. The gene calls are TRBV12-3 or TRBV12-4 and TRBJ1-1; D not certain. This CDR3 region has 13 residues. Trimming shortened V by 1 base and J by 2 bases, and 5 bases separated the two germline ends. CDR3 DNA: TGTGCCAGCAGTTTAGGCGGTAACACTGAAGCTTTCTTT. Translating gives CASSLGGNTEAFF.

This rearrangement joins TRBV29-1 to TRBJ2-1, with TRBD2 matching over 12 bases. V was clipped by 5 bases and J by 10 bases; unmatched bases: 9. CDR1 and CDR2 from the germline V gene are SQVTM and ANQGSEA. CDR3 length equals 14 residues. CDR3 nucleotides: TGCAGCGTTTACAGACTAGCGGGAGCACAAGAGCAGTTCTTC. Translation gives CSVYRLAGAQEQFF.

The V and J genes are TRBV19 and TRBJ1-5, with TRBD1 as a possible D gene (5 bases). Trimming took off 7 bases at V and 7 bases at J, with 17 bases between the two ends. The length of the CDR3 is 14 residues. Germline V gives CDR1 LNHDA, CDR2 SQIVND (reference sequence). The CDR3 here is CASKAGGVGQPQHF. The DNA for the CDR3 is TGTGCCAGTAAGGCTGGGGGGGTTGGCCAGCCCCAGCATTTT.

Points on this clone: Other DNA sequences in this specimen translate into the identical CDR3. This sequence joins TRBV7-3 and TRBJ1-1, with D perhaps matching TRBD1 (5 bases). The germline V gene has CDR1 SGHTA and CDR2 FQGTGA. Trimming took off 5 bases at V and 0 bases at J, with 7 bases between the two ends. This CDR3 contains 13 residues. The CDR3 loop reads CASSPTVNTEAFF. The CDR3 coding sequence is TGTGCCAGCAGCCCGACAGTGAACACTGAAGCTTTCTTT.

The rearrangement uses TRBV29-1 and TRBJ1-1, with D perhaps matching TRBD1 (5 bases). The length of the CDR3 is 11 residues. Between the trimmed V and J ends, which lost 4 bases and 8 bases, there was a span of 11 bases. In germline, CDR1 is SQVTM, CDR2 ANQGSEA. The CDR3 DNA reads TGCAGCGTTGTGGTGACAGCAGAAGCTTTCTTT. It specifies CSVVVTAEAFF.

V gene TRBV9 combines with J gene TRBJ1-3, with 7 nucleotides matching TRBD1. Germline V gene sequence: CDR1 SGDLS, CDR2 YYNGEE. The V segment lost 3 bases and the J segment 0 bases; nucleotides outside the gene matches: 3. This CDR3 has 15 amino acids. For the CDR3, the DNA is TGTGCCAGCAGCGGAGGGGGCTACTCTGGAAACACCATATATTTT. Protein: CASSGGGYSGNTIYF.